These 24 T cell receptor beta chains originate from one sample sequenced in a study of prognosis after radiotherapy for stage I lung cancer. From genomic DNA, TCR beta CDR3 was amplified by two-round multiplex PCR. Gene-specific primers for each TRBV and TRBJ gene drove first-round PCR. MiXCR was run by TCRdb on the multiplex PCR reads, yielding one entry per CDR3 protein. Of 13,000 to 15,000 distinct CDR3 sequences in the sample, roughly a third were seen once. Sequencing was performed on PBMCs, taken before or after stereotactic body radiation therapy (not recorded which). Source of these receptors: a donor aged 50 or older with non-small cell lung cancer.

With respect to this clonotype: A read error is the likely source, as a far larger clone sits one nucleotide away. The rearrangement links TRBV6-5 to TRBJ2-7; D is perhaps TRBD1 or TRBD2 (6 bases each). Deletions cut 3 bases from V and 7 bases from J, with 13 bases between. The CDR3 is 13 amino acids. Germline lookup yields CDR1 MNHEY and CDR2 SVGAGI. CDR3 loop: CASSYVGGYEQYF. CDR3 DNA: TGTGCCAGCAGTTATGTGGGGGGCTATGAGCAGTACTTC.

This clonotype was recorded many times. Sequence at one end of the junction differs from germline and may be a read error. The V and J genes are TRBV7-7 and TRBJ2-5; 12 positions agree with TRBD2. This CDR3 contains 16 residues. Germline CDR1 reads SSHAT; CDR2 reads FNYEAQ (reference sequence). CDR3 sequence reads: CASSPTSGRAQETQYF. CDR3 in DNA: TGTGCTAGCAGCCCGACTAGCGGGAGAGCGCAAGAGACCCAGTACTTC.

Comment on this clonotype: A single base is all that separates this from a far larger clone, so a read error is likely. The chain combines TRBV6-2 or TRBV6-3 with TRBJ2-4, with TRBD2 identical over 8 bases. Germline values: CDR1 MNHEY, CDR2 SVGEGT. CDR3 length equals 15 residues. CDR3 in DNA: TGTGCCAGCAGTGAATTGGCGGGAGGTAAGAATGAGGAGTTCTTC. This encodes CASSELAGGKNEEFF.

The chain carries TRBV2 and TRBJ1-4, with D possibly TRBD1 on 6 matching bases. The CDR3 consists of 15 residues. The ends were cut back, 9 bases at V and 8 bases at J, with 22 bases in the middle. Germline V gene sequence: CDR1 SNHLY, CDR2 FYNNEI. The CDR3 nucleotides are TGTGCCAGAGGGAACCGGGACAATGGCGCCGAAAAACTGTTTTTT. Protein sequence: CARGNRDNGAEKLFF.

This clonotype was detected a few times. This chain uses TRBV19 with TRBJ1-2, with a possible D match to TRBD1 (5 bases). V shed 3 bases and J shed 2 bases, with 10 bases lying between them. CDR1 LNHDA and CDR2 SQIVND come from the germline V gene (reference sequence). The CDR3 totals 14 residues. This CDR3 is CASSMGGSNYGYTF. Written as DNA, the CDR3 is TGTGCCAGTAGTATGGGGGGATCGAACTATGGCTACACCTTC.

Comments on this clonotype: Since a far larger clone is one base different, this is likely a read error. This chain connects TRBV6-9 to TRBJ2-1, with D maybe TRBD2 (5 bases). The CDR3 spans 15 residues. Germline V gene lookup returns CDR1 MNHGY and CDR2 SVAAGI. Trimming removed 0 bases from V and 10 bases from J, with 16 bases in between. The DNA of the CDR3 is TGTGCCAGCAGTTATTCGTCGAGCGGAACCTTGGAGCAGTTCTTC. Encoded protein: CASSYSSSGTLEQFF.

The table lists this clonotype with many counts. The V and J genes are TRBV4-2 and TRBJ2-7, with D perhaps being TRBD1 or TRBD2 (5 bases each). This CDR3 spans 17 amino acids. Trimming cost V 0 bases and J 3 bases, with 18 bases left between them. In germline, CDR1 is LGHNA, CDR2 YNFKEQ. This chain's CDR3 is CASSQEVIWQGDYEQYF. The CDR3 coding sequence is TGTGCCAGCAGCCAAGAAGTGATTTGGCAGGGAGACTACGAGCAGTACTTC.

A note on this clonotype: Given a far larger clone just one base away, this is likely a sequencing read error. The gene calls are TRBV6-6 and TRBJ2-1, with D unclear. Germline CDR1 and CDR2: MNHNY and SVGAGI (reference sequence). This CDR3 spans 15 amino acids. V lost 0 bases, J lost 6 bases, and 12 bases lay in between. The CDR3 here is CASSYSPASVNEQFF. CDR3 bases: TGTGCCAGCAGTTACTCTCCGGCCTCCGTCAATGAGCAGTTCTTC.

Comments on this clonotype: A far larger clone is just one base off, so this is likely a read error. The conserved closing phenylalanine or tryptophan is absent in this CDR3, likely reflecting a read error. The chain carries TRBV19 and TRBJ2-5, with 9 bases that match TRBD2. The tail of the sequence fits TRBJ2-1 better, so the J call may be wrong. Germline V gives CDR1 LNHDA, CDR2 SQIVND (reference sequence). The CDR3 contains 15 residues. For the CDR3, the DNA is TGTGCCAGTAGTGGGCGGGAGGGTCACAGTGATGAGCAGTTCTTG. The encoded protein is CASSGREGHSDEQFL.

This clonotype was seen repeatedly, ten times or more. The V call is TRBV5-1, the J call TRBJ2-1; the D is unclear. Looked up from germline, CDR1 is SGHRS and CDR2 is YFSETQ. The CDR3 is 13 residues long. V was clipped by 5 bases and J by 6 bases, with 12 bases between them. The CDR3: CASRPPVANEQFF. CDR3 bases: TGCGCCAGCAGGCCCCCTGTTGCCAATGAGCAGTTCTTC.

With respect to this clonotype: A far larger clone is one base from this, pointing to a likely read error. The chain employs TRBV6-6 and TRBJ2-3; 7 bases map to TRBD2. The CDR3 runs to 15 residues. V lost 0 bases to trimming and J lost 5 bases; unmatched junction nucleotides: 5. Germline V gives CDR1 MNHNY, CDR2 SVGAGI (reference sequence). The CDR3 region has the DNA TGTGCCAGCAGTTACTCACTAGCGAGGGAAGATACGCAGTATTTT. Its protein product is CASSYSLAREDTQYF.

This clonotype has only a few counts. A single base separates this from a much larger clone, so it may be a read error. The chain couples TRBV18 to TRBJ1-2; D not certain. The CDR3 contains 12 residues. Germline lookup yields CDR1 KGHSH and CDR2 LQKENI. The CDR3 DNA follows: TGTGCCAGCCCACCAGACGTCTATGGCTACACCTTC. As protein: CASPPDVYGYTF.

This clonotype was picked up many times. The chain combines TRBV7-8 with TRBJ2-7, with a possible D match to TRBD2 (6 bases). The CDR3 covers 14 residues. Trimming shortened V by 7 bases and J by 2 bases, and 15 bases separated the two germline ends. The germline V gene encodes CDR1 SGHVS and CDR2 FQNEAQ. The CDR3, as DNA: TGTGCCAGCAAGGAGGGATTCATGGCCTACGAGCAGTACTTC. It encodes CASKEGFMAYEQYF.

In this sample, this clonotype turned up many times. V is TRBV5-1 and J is TRBJ2-5, with D perhaps TRBD1 (6 bases). The V end was cut by 3 bases, the J end by 5 bases, with 8 bases between. Germline V lookup: CDR1 SGHRS, CDR2 YFSETQ. CDR3 length: 12 residues. The CDR3 here is CASSSQGETQYF. Here the CDR3 DNA reads TGCGCCAGCAGCTCACAGGGCGAGACCCAGTACTTC.

This clonotype was picked up many times. This chain joins TRBV7-9 and TRBJ2-2; D may be TRBD2 (6 bases). CDR3 length: 15 residues. The germline V gene has CDR1 SEHNR and CDR2 FQNEAQ (reference sequence). Trimming left V 6 bases short and J 3 bases short, with 14 bases between. CDR3: CASRPGAGYTGELFF. DNA of the CDR3: TGTGCCAGCAGGCCCGGGGCGGGGTACACCGGGGAGCTGTTTTTT.

This clonotype was found many times. The chain carries TRBV18 and TRBJ1-3, with D unclear. The CDR3 runs to 15 residues. Germline V gives CDR1 KGHSH, CDR2 LQKENI. The V end was cut by 6 bases, the J end by 1 base, with 13 bases between. The CDR3 spells CASSPGEVSGNTIYF. The CDR3 DNA reads TGTGCCAGCTCTCCTGGGGAGGTATCTGGAAACACCATATATTTT.

This clonotype showed up many times. This chain links TRBV20-1 with TRBJ1-5; D is unclear. Trimming left V 3 bases short and J 5 bases short, with 14 bases between. Germline loops: CDR1 DFQATT, CDR2 SNEGSKA (reference sequence). CDR3 size: 14 residues. CDR3 residues: CSASSPTQDQPQHF. The DNA of the CDR3 is TGCAGTGCTAGTAGTCCCACCCAGGATCAGCCCCAGCATTTT.

This clonotype was counted at least ten times. The rearrangement joins TRBV6-1 to TRBJ2-2, with 8 nucleotides matching TRBD1. V dropped 5 bases and J dropped 1; count of bases not matched to a gene: 3. CDR3 length equals 15 residues. Germline CDR1 reads MNHNS; CDR2 reads SASEGT. As DNA, the CDR3 is TGTGCCAGCAGTCTACAGGGGGTGAACACCGGGGAGCTGTTTTTT. Translation gives CASSLQGVNTGELFF.

The chain is built from TRBV20-1 and TRBJ2-3; 9 bases match TRBD2. The CDR3 is 14 amino acids. V lost 6 bases and J lost 14; bases outside the gene matches: 18. In germline, CDR1 is DFQATT, CDR2 SNEGSKA (reference sequence). The DNA of the CDR3 is TGCAGTGCCCCACGGCGGGGGGGCATAGATACTCGGTATTTT. It codes for CSAPRRGGIDTRYF.

For this clonotype: Possible read error: a much larger clone is one base away. The rearrangement links TRBV6-1 to TRBJ2-4, with 7 bases identical to TRBD2. Germline CDR1 MNHNS, CDR2 SASEGT. The V segment lost 6 bases and the J segment 7 bases; nucleotides outside the gene matches: 12. The CDR3 runs to 15 residues. This CDR3 reads CASRGAGWGRNIQYF. The CDR3, as DNA: TGTGCCAGCAGAGGAGCGGGGTGGGGACGGAACATTCAGTACTTC.

This chain links TRBV6-2 or TRBV6-3 with TRBJ2-5, with 8 nucleotides matching TRBD1. The CDR3 length is 15 residues. CDR1 and CDR2 (germline): MNHEY, SVGEGT. V was clipped by 5 bases and J by 2 bases; unmatched bases: 7. CDR3: CASSTGQGPQETQYF. In DNA form, the CDR3 reads TGTGCCAGCAGTACAGGACAGGGACCACAAGAGACCCAGTACTTC.

Of note for this clonotype: A much larger clonotype is one base distant, so this may be a read error. The rearrangement links TRBV18 to TRBJ1-1, with 7 bases lining up with TRBD1. V lost 6 bases to trimming and J lost 5 bases; unmatched junction nucleotides: 9. The CDR3 covers 14 residues. Germline loops: CDR1 KGHSH, CDR2 LQKENI. The CDR3 DNA reads as TGTGCCAGCTCCCACAGGGGCCCAGGAACTGAAGCTTTCTTT. Its protein is CASSHRGPGTEAFF.

This clonotype came up many times. The chain carries TRBV5-6 and TRBJ2-2; D unresolved. CDR3 size: 16 residues. Germline V CDR1 and CDR2: SGHDT, YYEEEE. Trimming cost V 0 bases and J 5 bases, with 14 bases left between them. CDR3 region: CASSLVASRATGELFF. CDR3 bases: TGTGCCAGCAGCTTGGTCGCCTCACGAGCTACCGGGGAGCTGTTTTTT.

This clonotype was counted many times. The chain is built from TRBV7-8 and TRBJ1-1, with TRBD1 matching over 9 bases. J gave up 5 bases and V 5 bases, and 9 bases lay outside the gene matches. The germline V gene encodes CDR1 SGHVS and CDR2 FQNEAQ. The CDR3 length is 15 residues. Here the CDR3 DNA reads TGTGCCAGCAGCCTATATTCTGACAGGGGGACTGAAGCTTTCTTT. This encodes CASSLYSDRGTEAFF.